Listed here are 18 T cell receptor beta chains from one sample, sequenced in a study of cytomegalovirus exposure and HLA in healthy donors. This PCR relied on a set of 60 Vbeta primers and 13 Jbeta primers. Assay: immunoSEQ multiplex PCR; the TCRdb copy retains only in-frame clones and omits some. The sample holds under 150,000 clones, less than 90% seen once. Material: PBMCs. These receptors originate from a man aged 40-50 years in good health and CMV-seronegative.

This sequence joins TRBV13 and TRBJ2-7, with 15 bases identical to TRBD2. The germline CDR1 and CDR2 sequences are PRHDT and FYEKMQ (reference sequence). V was clipped by 5 bases and J by 0 bases; unmatched bases: 11. This CDR3 has 19 amino acids. The CDR3 DNA reads TGTGCCAGCAGCGGGGCGGGACTAGCGGGAGGTTGGGGCTCCTACGAGCAGTACTTC. Its translation: CASSGAGLAGGWGSYEQYF.

In its sample, this clone was seen a few times. CDR3 sequence reads: CASRSTEGAEGQYF. DNA of the CDR3: TGTGCCAGCAGATCAACAGAGGGGGCGGAAGGGCAGTACTTC. The J gene is TRBJ2-7, the V gene TRBV4-2; 7 bases map to TRBD1. V lost 6 bases to trimming and J lost 9 bases; unmatched junction nucleotides: 14. The CDR3 length is 14 residues. Germline assignment: CDR1 LGHNA and CDR2 YNFKEQ.

The chain combines TRBV27 with TRBJ2-7, with 8 positions matching TRBD1. Germline CDR1 reads MNHEY; CDR2 reads SMNVEV (reference sequence). CDR3 length equals 13 residues. Trimming at V came to 6 bases and at J to 4 bases, leaving 5 bases not matched to a gene. The CDR3 loop reads CASSFTGGYEQYF. CDR3 coding DNA: TGTGCCAGCAGCTTCACAGGGGGTTACGAGCAGTACTTC.

Only one count was recorded for this clone. The rearrangement links TRBV10-3 to TRBJ2-2; no clear D gene. Deletions cut 2 bases from V and 6 bases from J, with 7 bases between. Germline V lookup: CDR1 ENHRY, CDR2 SYGVKD. The CDR3 is 13 residues long. In DNA form, the CDR3 reads TGTGCCATCAGTGAGGAGGCATCCGGGGAGCTGTTTTTT. This translates into CAISEEASGELFF.

V is TRBV7-3 and J is TRBJ2-5; the match to TRBD2 covers 10 bases. The CDR3 contains 15 residues. Germline V gives CDR1 SGHTA, CDR2 FQGTGA. J was trimmed by 5 bases and V by 2 bases; bases with no gene match: 5. CDR3 DNA sequence: TGTGCCAGCAGCTTACAAGCGGGGGGGCCGGAGACCCAGTACTTC. Its translation: CASSLQAGGPETQYF.

V gene TRBV5-1 combines with J gene TRBJ2-2; 9 positions agree with TRBD2. V dropped 0 bases and J dropped 4; count of bases not matched to a gene: 4. CDR3 length: 16 amino acids. Germline V gene lookup returns CDR1 SGHRS and CDR2 YFSETQ. CDR3 sequence: CASSLVASGATGELFF. In nucleotides, the CDR3 is TGCGCCAGCAGCTTGGTTGCTAGCGGGGCCACCGGGGAGCTGTTTTTT.

The genes are TRBV30 and TRBJ1-2; weak D call: TRBD1 (6 bases). The CDR3 sequence is 13 residues long. CDR1 and CDR2 from the germline V gene are GTSNPN and SVGIG (reference sequence). Deletions cut 1 base from V and 8 bases from J, with 14 bases between. The CDR3 bases are TGTGCCTGGAGTGCGGGGGGCGTTGAAGGCTACACCTTC. This gives the protein CAWSAGGVEGYTF.

This sequence joins TRBV7-6 and TRBJ2-2; D perhaps matches TRBD2 (6 bases). This CDR3 has 13 amino acids. Per germline, CDR1 SGHVS and CDR2 FNYEAQ. Trimming removed 1 base from V and 6 bases from J, with 6 bases in between. CDR3 DNA: TGTGCCAGCAGCTTAGGGGGGGCCGGGGAGCTGTTTTTT. Protein product: CASSLGGAGELFF.

The genes are TRBV2 and TRBJ2-7; TRBD2 might be the D (5 bases). V lost 8 bases and J 2 bases, leaving 10 bases between the germline ends. Germline V CDR1 and CDR2: SNHLY, FYNNEI. This CDR3 is 12 amino acids long. The CDR3, as DNA: TGTGCCAGCCGGGATGCTACCTACGAGCAGTACTTC. Protein: CASRDATYEQYF. Combining the CDR3 with reference TRBV2 and TRBJ2-7 gives the whole variable domain EPEVTQTPSHQVTQMGQEVILRCVPISNHLYFYWYRQILGQKVEFLVSFYNNEISEKSEIFDDQFSVERPDGSNFTLKIRSTKLEDSAMYFCASRDATYEQYFGPGTRLTVT.

This sequence joins TRBV19 and TRBJ1-2; unclear D gene. Trimming took off 5 bases at V and 2 bases at J, with 15 bases between the two ends. Per germline, CDR1 LNHDA and CDR2 SQIVND (reference sequence). This CDR3 comprises 15 residues. The CDR3 region is CASSPRREGNYGYTF. CDR3 nucleotide sequence: TGTGCCAGTAGTCCCCGCCGGGAGGGAAACTATGGCTACACCTTC.

The gene calls are TRBV28 and TRBJ2-7; possible D gene TRBD1, 6 bases. Per the germline V gene, CDR1 is MDHEN and CDR2 is SYDVKM. The CDR3 extends over 14 amino acids. Deletions cut 7 bases from V and 9 bases from J, with 22 bases between. The CDR3 sequence: CASITSRTGGVQYF. The CDR3, as DNA: TGTGCCAGCATCACGAGCCGGACTGGGGGCGTGCAGTACTTC.

The chain employs TRBV23-1 and TRBJ2-1; TRBD2 matches 9 bases. TRBV23-1 is an ORF for which the function is uncertain. The CDR3 has 15 amino acids. Unmatched junction bases numbered 10, after V lost 7 bases and J lost 6 bases. Written as DNA, the CDR3 is TGCGCCAGCACCCTAGGCGTAGCGGGGGCCAATGAGCAGTTCTTC. Its translation is CASTLGVAGANEQFF.

This clone appeared a single time. V is TRBV5-4 and J is TRBJ2-5; perhaps TRBD2 as D (6 bases). With the DNA end fitting TRBJ2-7 better, the J assignment may be wrong. CDR3 length: 16 amino acids. Germline V gives CDR1 SGHNT, CDR2 YYREEE (reference sequence). The CDR3 loop reads CASSFELGLRDDEQYF. CDR3 nucleotide sequence: TGTGCCAGCAGCTTCGAATTGGGTCTGCGGGATGACGAGCAGTACTTC.

The chain employs TRBV5-1 and TRBJ1-5; D uncertain. Germline CDR1 SGHRS, CDR2 YFSETQ. CDR3 length: 15 amino acids. V lost 0 bases and J lost 0, with 7 bases in between. CDR3 sequence (DNA): TGCGCCAGCAGCTTGGGGGCTGGTAGCAATCAGCCCCAGCATTTT. Its translation: CASSLGAGSNQPQHF.

This chain uses TRBV9 with TRBJ2-3, with 10 bases fitting TRBD2. J lost 6 bases, V lost 4 bases, and 17 bases had no gene match. Germline CDR1 is SGDLS and CDR2 is YYNGEE. The CDR3 length is 18 residues. CDR3 in DNA: TGTGCCAGCAGCCACTCAAAGAGCGGGGGGGACGGAGCCGATACGCAGTATTTT. It specifies CASSHSKSGGDGADTQYF.

This clone has a handful of counts. This chain links TRBV30 with TRBJ2-7, with D possibly matching TRBD1 (5 bases). This CDR3 comprises 13 residues. Germline CDR1 GTSNPN, CDR2 SVGIG (reference sequence). Trimming cost V 4 bases and J 3 bases, with 13 bases left between them. This CDR3 is CAWTTTDRYEQYF. The CDR3 coding sequence is TGTGCCTGGACCACGACAGATCGCTACGAGCAGTACTTC.

The V call is TRBV19, the J call TRBJ1-6, with D unresolved. CDR1 and CDR2 from the germline V gene are LNHDA and SQIVND (reference sequence). The CDR3 runs 12 residues. V was pared by 9 bases and J by 0 bases, with 3 bases between. Written as DNA, the CDR3 is TGTGCCAGCCACTCCTATAATTCACCCCTCCACTTT. Its translation: CASHSYNSPLHF.

The chain carries TRBV7-3 and TRBJ1-1, with D unresolved. The V gene lost 0 bases and the J gene lost 4 bases, with 9 bases spanning the gap. The CDR3 covers 14 residues. Germline V gene sequence: CDR1 SGHTA, CDR2 FQGTGA. For the CDR3, the DNA is TGTGCCAGCAGCTTAACCGGTATCCTCACTGAAGCTTTCTTT. As protein: CASSLTGILTEAFF.